The 15 T cell receptor beta chains given below trace back to one sample, sequenced in a study of T cell clonotyping in hematopoietic cell transplantation. Repertoires were generated with immunoSEQ multiplex PCR, while TCRdb's copy carries only in-frame clones and drops some. This repertoire shows some 40,000 clones, around 95% found once; its top ten account for 0.7% to 0.95%. The source material was peripheral blood mononuclear cells. Receptor source: a woman in her forties or fifties in good health. Some clones in this sample may be carry-over from other donors' samples.

In DNA form, the CDR3 reads TGCAGCGTTGGAAAGCGGGGGACTCCGAACACCGGGGAGCTGTTTTTT. Translating gives CSVGKRGTPNTGELFF. The V call is TRBV29-1, the J call TRBJ2-2, with TRBD2 matching over 8 bases. There are 16 residues in the CDR3. In germline, CDR1 is SQVTM, CDR2 ANQGSEA. V lost 4 bases, J lost 0 bases, and 7 bases stayed unmatched.

The chain employs TRBV4-3 and TRBJ2-7; D unresolved. The V end was cut by 0 bases, the J end by 4 bases, with 10 bases between. Per the germline V gene, CDR1 is LGHNA and CDR2 is YSLEER. This CDR3 has 14 amino acids. The CDR3, as DNA: TGCGCCAGCAGCCAAGATCTTGGTGGGTACGAGCAGTACTTC. Its protein is CASSQDLGGYEQYF.

V usage is TRBV7-2 and J usage is TRBJ1-5; D possibly corresponds to TRBD1 (6 bases). The V end lost 1 base, the J end lost 6 bases, and 13 bases lay between the germline ends. Germline CDR1 SGHTA, CDR2 FQGNSA. The CDR3 has 15 residues. In nucleotides, the CDR3 is TGTGCCAGCAGCTTAGTTACCGGGACAAGTCAGCCCCAGCATTTT. Its translation: CASSLVTGTSQPQHF.

The V and J genes are TRBV9 and TRBJ2-1; TRBD2 matches at 10 bases. The CDR3 covers 15 residues. J lost 10 bases, V lost 0 bases, and 7 bases had no gene match. CDR1 and CDR2 (germline): SGDLS, YYNGEE. The CDR3 region is CASSVELAGRREQFF. CDR3 coding DNA: TGTGCCAGCAGCGTAGAACTAGCGGGAAGGAGAGAGCAGTTCTTC.

The CDR3 protein is CASSSPGQGSSEAFF. The CDR3 DNA reads TGTGCCAGCAGTAGCCCGGGACAGGGGAGCTCTGAAGCTTTCTTT. The chain joins TRBV28 to TRBJ1-1, with 10 bases identical to TRBD1. The V gene end was trimmed by 5 bases and the J gene end by 6 bases; junction bases not matched to a gene: 9. Germline assignment: CDR1 MDHEN and CDR2 SYDVKM. CDR3 size: 15 residues.

The chain combines TRBV6-1 with TRBJ2-7; possible D gene TRBD1, 6 bases. CDR3 length: 15 residues. Germline CDR1 and CDR2: MNHNS and SASEGT. Trimming removed 1 base at V and 2 bases at J, with 12 bases between. The CDR3 region has the DNA TGTGCCAGCAGTGAAGGGACAGCCGAAGCCTACGAGCAGTACTTC. This translates into CASSEGTAEAYEQYF.

The genes are TRBV2 and TRBJ1-5, with D unclear. This CDR3 region has 15 residues. The ends were cut back, 2 bases at V and 4 bases at J, with 12 bases in the middle. CDR1 SNHLY and CDR2 FYNNEI come from the germline V gene. The CDR3 nucleotides are TGTGCCAGCAGTGAAAGGGTATGGGGAAATCAGCCCCAGCATTTT. This sequence encodes CASSERVWGNQPQHF.

The chain is built from TRBV29-1 and TRBJ2-7, with TRBD1 matching over 7 bases. CDR1 and CDR2 (germline): SQVTM, ANQGSEA. The trim removed 7 bases at V and 6 bases at J, leaving 6 bases unmatched. This CDR3 comprises 11 residues. The DNA of the CDR3 is TGCAGCGCCCAGACAGGGACCGAGCAGTACTTC. The encoded protein is CSAQTGTEQYF.

This sequence joins TRBV7-3 and TRBJ2-2; TRBD1 aligns across 7 bases. CDR1 and CDR2 (germline): SGHTA, FQGTGA. V was pared by 5 bases and J by 5 bases, with 8 bases of the junction left unmatched. The length of the CDR3 is 15 residues. For the CDR3, the DNA is TGTGCCAGCAGCCAACAGGGGATGAGGACCGGGGAGCTGTTTTTT. This translates into CASSQQGMRTGELFF.

The chain joins TRBV19 to TRBJ2-4, with 8 bases matching TRBD1. Trimming cost V 7 bases and J 10 bases; bases outside gene matches: 9. This CDR3 is built from 13 residues. Germline loops: CDR1 LNHDA, CDR2 SQIVND (reference sequence). CDR3 amino acids: CASTKDRAGIQYF. As DNA, the CDR3 is TGTGCCAGTACCAAGGACAGGGCCGGGATTCAGTACTTC.

The CDR3 coding sequence is TGTGCCAGCAGTGAAGCGCTCCAGAGCTACGAGCAGTACTTC. This translates into CASSEALQSYEQYF. This sequence joins TRBV6-1 and TRBJ2-7; D gene ambiguous. V was clipped by 0 bases and J by 3 bases, with 9 bases between them. CDR3 length: 14 amino acids. Per germline, CDR1 MNHNS and CDR2 SASEGT.

The DNA for the CDR3 is TGTGCCAGCAGCTTAGGGGGCAATACGCAGTATTTT. This translates into CASSLGGNTQYF. This chain connects TRBV11-3 to TRBJ2-3; tentative D call: TRBD1 (5 bases). This CDR3 region has 12 residues. V shed 1 base and J shed 7 bases, with 6 bases lying between them. Germline CDR1 is SGHNT and CDR2 is YENEEA.

This clone was seen only a few times. This sequence joins TRBV18 and TRBJ2-7; D possibly uses TRBD1 or TRBD2 (5 bases each). The CDR3 is 13 amino acids. Germline V gene data show CDR1 as KGHSH and CDR2 as LQKENI. V was cut by 3 bases and J by 6 bases, with 12 bases left in between. The CDR3 sequence is CASSPLARGEQYF. CDR3 nucleotide sequence: TGTGCCAGCTCACCCCTGGCGAGGGGCGAGCAGTACTTC.

Turning to this clone: One end of the junction fails to match germline, which may point to a read error. The chain recombines TRBV7-2 with TRBJ1-1, with 7 nucleotides matching TRBD1. Germline values: CDR1 SGHTA, CDR2 FQGNSA. The CDR3 is 14 residues long. CDR3 sequence reads: CASTLGGGNTEAFF. In nucleotides, the CDR3 is TGTGCCAGCACCTTAGGGGGCGGGAACACTGAAGCTTTCTTT.

This clone was counted once. The gene calls are TRBV11-1 and TRBJ1-2, with 8 bases that match TRBD1. V gave up 8 bases and J gave up 7 bases; unmatched junction bases: 12. This CDR3 comprises 14 residues. Germline loops: CDR1 SGHAT, CDR2 FQDESV (reference sequence). CDR3 protein: CASGFTGGGRGYTF. CDR3 coding DNA: TGTGCCAGCGGATTTACAGGGGGAGGCCGTGGCTACACCTTC.